The entry below describes one T cell receptor beta chain. Its specificity is not known. The protocol was immunoSEQ multiplex PCR, while the TCRdb copy is restricted to in-frame clones and leaves out a portion. The sample holds tens of thousands of clones, roughly 90% seen once. The data stem from a study of OX40 agonist ivuxolimab in advanced cancers. The overall study: Enrollees could have had prior anti-PD-1, anti-PD-L1 or anti-CTLA-4 therapy, which 35% to 40% had received.

Germline V gene sequence: CDR1 SGDLS, CDR2 YYNGEE. The germline V and J ends were trimmed by 4 bases and 5 bases, with 16 bases remaining between them. This CDR3 contains 14 residues. Study results and caveats: Partial responders at 0.1-3.0 mg/kg showed near-lowest clonal expansion. CD4+ T cells averaged fewer expanded clones than CD8+ T cells.

The sequence derives from an adult with an advanced solid tumor such as melanoma, head and neck, liver or kidney cancer. Sequencing was performed on CD4+ or CD8+ T cells sorted from blood, taken in a trial of the OX40 agonist ivuxolimab. This chain uses TRBV9 with TRBJ2-7, with D maybe TRBD1 (5 bases). In DNA, the CDR3 is TGTGCCAGCAGCCCAGGCGTGACAGTCGACGAGCAGTACTTC. Amino acid sequence: CASSPGVTVDEQYF.